These 8 T cell receptor beta chains were all obtained from the same sample, sequenced in a study of blood T cell repertoires in COVID-19 (dated by TCRdb to the early 2020s). The receptor library was made with the immunoSEQ multiplex PCR assay. In its TCRdb copy, this immuneACCESS table keeps in-frame sequences only and misses some clones. Where compared with another copy, unresolved V genes explain less than half of these, and the others have no known cause. In this sample the table shows about 200,000 clones, about 84% of which occur a single time. In total, the top ten clones hold roughly 7.9% of the sample. Sequenced: peripheral blood. All receptors come from a woman older than 75 with acute or convalescent COVID-19.

The CDR3 region is CASSQVPQGNYEQYF. DNA for the CDR3: TGTGCCAGCAGCCAAGTCCCCCAGGGCAACTACGAGCAGTACTTC. The chain joins TRBV3-1 (or the pseudogene TRBV3-2) to TRBJ2-7; a possible D gene is TRBD1 (5 bases). The V end was cut by 1 base, the J end by 3 bases, with 13 bases between. The CDR3 runs to 15 residues. CDR1 is LGHDT, CDR2 YNNKEL, per germline (reference sequence).

The chain uses TRBV6-6 and TRBJ2-2, with 11 bases that match TRBD1. V was clipped by 4 bases and J by 7 bases; unmatched bases: 5. Germline CDR1 reads MNHNY; CDR2 reads SVGAGI (reference sequence). The CDR3 length is 15 residues. The CDR3 here is CASSSGTGGVGELFF. The DNA for the CDR3 is TGTGCCAGCAGTTCCGGGACAGGGGGTGTCGGGGAGCTGTTTTTT.

The chain uses TRBV11-2 and TRBJ2-5, with 7 bases lining up with TRBD1. V lost 5 bases and J lost 5; bases outside the gene matches: 11. The CDR3 runs to 15 residues. Looked up from germline, CDR1 is SGHAT and CDR2 is FQNNGV. The DNA for the CDR3 is TGTGCCAGCAGCCGAATAAACGAGGGGGCGGAGACCCAGTACTTC. This gives the protein CASSRINEGAETQYF.

The chain recombines TRBV10-3 with TRBJ1-3; unclear D gene. The CDR3 totals 14 residues. CDR1 and CDR2 (germline): ENHRY, SYGVKD. V dropped 6 bases and J dropped 4 bases, with 13 bases sitting between them. The CDR3 DNA reads TGTGCCATCAGCTCGCGGGGAGACGGAAACACCATATATTTT. This translates into CAISSRGDGNTIYF.

The chain has TRBV6-6 and TRBJ2-7; D might be TRBD2 (5 bases). The ends were cut back, 6 bases at V and 0 bases at J, with 15 bases in the middle. Germline lookup yields CDR1 MNHNY and CDR2 SVGAGI (reference sequence). The CDR3 contains 15 residues. The CDR3 protein is CASRDPGSISYEQYF. The CDR3 bases are TGTGCCAGCAGGGACCCGGGATCGATCTCCTACGAGCAGTACTTC.

Only a few counts were recorded for this clone. The CDR3 protein is CASSWAAGEKLFF. The CDR3 region has the DNA TGTGCCAGCAGTTGGGCGGCGGGTGAAAAACTGTTTTTT. V and J are TRBV27 and TRBJ1-4; D is ambiguous. This CDR3 contains 13 residues. The V end was cut by 4 bases, the J end by 7 bases, with 10 bases between. Germline V gene data show CDR1 as MNHEY and CDR2 as SMNVEV (reference sequence).

This rearrangement joins TRBV5-1 to TRBJ1-3; D is unclear. V was shortened by 0 bases and J by 0 bases, with 7 bases between the two germline ends. From germline, CDR1 is SGHRS and CDR2 YFSETQ. The CDR3 contains 15 residues. CDR3: CASSLDSLSGNTIYF. The CDR3 DNA follows: TGCGCCAGCAGCTTGGATTCCCTCTCTGGAAACACCATATATTTT.

CDR3 sequence reads: CASSLDATEAFF. As DNA, the CDR3 is TGTGCCAGCAGCCTAGATGCCACTGAAGCTTTCTTT. The gene calls are TRBV5-5 and TRBJ1-1; no clear D. Germline V CDR1 and CDR2: SGHKS, YYEKEE (reference sequence). The CDR3 is 12 amino acids. V lost 4 bases and J lost 4, with 8 bases in between.